Each of the 7 T cell receptor beta chains below was sequenced from the same sample in a study of cytomegalovirus exposure and HLA in healthy donors. The PCR used 60 Vbeta and 13 Jbeta primers. The data were produced by immunoSEQ multiplex PCR, yet TCRdb's version contains in-frame clones alone and is incomplete. The data show 97,000 or so clones, with roughly three quarters seen just once and 8.5% to 10% held by the top ten. Material: PBMCs. Receptor source: a male donor in good health and CMV-seropositive.

The chain is built from TRBV9 and TRBJ2-2, with TRBD2 identical over 11 bases. The CDR3 contains 17 residues. The V segment lost 0 bases and the J segment 3 bases; nucleotides outside the gene matches: 4. Germline CDR1 SGDLS, CDR2 YYNGEE. CDR3 sequence reads: CASSVEASGRHTGELFF. The CDR3 DNA reads TGTGCCAGCAGCGTAGAGGCTAGCGGGAGGCACACCGGGGAGCTGTTTTTT.

Concerning this clone itself: The identical CDR3 is also encoded by other nucleotide sequences in the sample. The chain recombines TRBV9 with TRBJ2-5; D remains ambiguous. This CDR3 spans 14 amino acids. Germline CDR1 reads SGDLS; CDR2 reads YYNGEE. V lost 0 bases to trimming and J lost 2 bases, with 8 bases between them. DNA of the CDR3: TGTGCCAGCAGCGTAGACTCCTCACAAGAGACCCAGTACTTC. It encodes CASSVDSSQETQYF. The variable domain in full, with the rest retrieved from reference TRBV9 and TRBJ2-5, is DSGVTQTPKHLITATGQRVTLRCSPRSGDLSVYWYQQSLDQGLQFLIQYYNGEERAKGNILERFSAQQFPDLHSELNLSSLELGDSALYFCASSVDSSQETQYFGPGTRLLVL.

This clone was recorded once. This rearrangement joins TRBV4-3 to TRBJ2-7; TRBD1 matches at 8 bases. The CDR3 contains 13 residues. Per the germline V gene, CDR1 is LGHNA and CDR2 is YSLEER. V lost 2 bases, J lost 6 bases, and 3 bases stayed unmatched. CDR3 residues: CASSQIQGGEQYF. CDR3 sequence (DNA): TGCGCCAGCAGCCAAATACAGGGGGGCGAGCAGTACTTC.

This clone showed up just a few times. V gene TRBV11-2 combines with J gene TRBJ2-5; possibly TRBD1 for D (6 bases). Germline-derived CDR1 and CDR2 are SGHAT and FQNNGV. CDR3 size: 13 residues. V gave up 7 bases and J gave up 5 bases, with 14 bases separating them. The CDR3 reads CASTQGQGETQYF. In DNA, the CDR3 is TGTGCCAGCACCCAGGGGCAGGGTGAGACCCAGTACTTC.

The J gene is TRBJ1-6, the V gene TRBV6-6, with 10 bases aligning to TRBD1. Germline V gene sequence: CDR1 MNHNY, CDR2 SVGAGI (reference sequence). The length of the CDR3 is 13 residues. Losses at the gene ends were 8 bases for V and 7 bases for J; bases not matched to a gene: 2. CDR3 sequence: CASRQGANSPLHF. CDR3 DNA sequence: TGTGCCAGCCGACAGGGGGCGAATTCACCCCTCCACTTT.

The V and J genes are TRBV7-2 and TRBJ2-1, with 14 bases that match TRBD2. With V trimmed by 5 bases and J by 8 bases, 5 bases remained unmatched. The CDR3 is 15 amino acids. Germline V gene lookup returns CDR1 SGHTA and CDR2 FQGNSA. The CDR3 region is CASSGTSGRYDEQFF. CDR3 DNA sequence: TGTGCCAGCAGCGGGACTAGCGGGAGATACGATGAGCAGTTCTTC.

The genes are TRBV11-2 and TRBJ2-1; 7 bases fit TRBD2. Germline V gene sequence: CDR1 SGHAT, CDR2 FQNNGV. The CDR3 contains 16 residues. With V trimmed by 6 bases and J by 0 bases, 8 bases remained unmatched. CDR3 protein: CASRPSGTNSYNEQFF. Here the CDR3 DNA reads TGTGCCAGCAGGCCCTCCGGGACTAACTCCTACAATGAGCAGTTCTTC.